This T cell receptor (beta chain) is from a study of radiation and T cells in renal cell carcinoma. Study-wide points: In blood, top tumor clones expanded by 2 weeks, shrinking by 4.

Comment on this clone: The antigen is unknown.

Sample time point: baseline pretreatment blood. As to treatment: 15 Gy SBRT to primary tumor, nephrectomy 4 weeks later. Blood was sampled at baseline, 2 weeks and 4 weeks after SBRT. Profiled with immunoSEQ multiplex PCR; TCRdb holds only in-frame clones, not every one. Here the sample spans around 140,000 clones, less than 85% being singletons. Germline V gene lookup returns CDR1 SGHRS and CDR2 YFSETQ. The CDR3 sequence is 14 residues long. Trimming shortened V by 2 bases and J by 8 bases, and 13 bases separated the two germline ends. The source material was blood, sampled from a patient whose treatment included radiotherapy and nephrectomy. The rearrangement joins TRBV5-1 to TRBJ1-4, with no clear D. The origin of this receptor is a woman between 45 and 60 years old with renal cell carcinoma. CDR3 DNA: TGCGCCAGCAGCTTTGGAACGGTAGGGGAAAAACTGTTTTTT. Amino acids: CASSFGTVGEKLFF.